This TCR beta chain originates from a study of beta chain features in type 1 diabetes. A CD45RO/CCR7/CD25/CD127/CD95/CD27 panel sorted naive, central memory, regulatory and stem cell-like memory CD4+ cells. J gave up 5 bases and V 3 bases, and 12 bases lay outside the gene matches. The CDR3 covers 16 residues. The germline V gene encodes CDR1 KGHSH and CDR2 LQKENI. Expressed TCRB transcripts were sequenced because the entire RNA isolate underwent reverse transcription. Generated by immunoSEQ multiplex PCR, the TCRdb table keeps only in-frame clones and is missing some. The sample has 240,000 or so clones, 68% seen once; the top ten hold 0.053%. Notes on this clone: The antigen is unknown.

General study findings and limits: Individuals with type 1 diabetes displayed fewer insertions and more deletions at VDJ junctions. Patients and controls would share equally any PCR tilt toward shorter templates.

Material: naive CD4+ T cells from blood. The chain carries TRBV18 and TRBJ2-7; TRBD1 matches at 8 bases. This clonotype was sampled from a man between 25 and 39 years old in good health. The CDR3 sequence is CASSPRRDRPLHEQYF. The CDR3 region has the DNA TGTGCCAGCTCACCGCGCCGGGACAGGCCTCTCCACGAGCAGTACTTC. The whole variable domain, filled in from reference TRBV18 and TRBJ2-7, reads NAGVMQNPRHLVRRRGQEARLRCSPMKGHSHVYWYRQLPEEGLKFMVYLQKENIIDESGMPKERFSAEFPKEGPSILRIQQVVRGDSAAYFCASSPRRDRPLHEQYFGPGTRLTVT.